The rows below give T cell receptor beta chains drawn from one sample of a study of cytomegalovirus exposure and HLA in healthy donors. Clones were read by immunoSEQ multiplex PCR, and TCRdb kept only the in-frame ones, dropping some. The table records some 170,000 clones, under 80% of them present only once. Sequenced: PBMCs. All receptors come from a human donor in good health. The CDR3 runs from the conserved cysteine through the conserved F or W. Each record gives: J gene, V gene, CDR3 protein.

j_call: TRBJ2-7
v_call: TRBV4-3
cdr3_aa: CASSQGLAYSCEQYF

j_call: TRBJ2-6
v_call: TRBV5-1
cdr3_aa: CASSPGTGDGANVLTF

j_call: TRBJ2-5
v_call: TRBV11-3
cdr3_aa: CASSNPGEETQYF

j_call: TRBJ1-5
v_call: TRBV5-1
cdr3_aa: CASSPGQGDNQPQHF

j_call: TRBJ1-6
v_call: TRBV5-6
cdr3_aa: CASSPGQGAGNSPLHF

j_call: TRBJ2-2
v_call: TRBV19
cdr3_aa: CASLNGQGARGRELFF

j_call: TRBJ1-3
v_call: TRBV27
cdr3_aa: CASRALDTSGNTIYF

j_call: TRBJ1-2
v_call: TRBV5-4
cdr3_aa: CASSLQGNYGYTF

j_call: TRBJ2-7
v_call: TRBV4-2
cdr3_aa: CASSQDSDRGEAYEQYF

j_call: TRBJ1-6
v_call: TRBV5-4
cdr3_aa: CASSLAGQGNYNSPLHF

j_call: TRBJ1-3
v_call: TRBV7-9
cdr3_aa: CASSSAGQFITSGNTIYF

j_call: TRBJ2-3
v_call: TRBV12-5
cdr3_aa: CASGPRLLTDTQYF

j_call: .
v_call: TRBV27
cdr3_aa: CASSYRATYEQYF

j_call: TRBJ2-5
v_call: TRBV30
cdr3_aa: CAWNSGTGGKETQYF

j_call: TRBJ2-3
v_call: TRBV30
cdr3_aa: CAWHKGTPRRGFTDTQYF

j_call: TRBJ2-3
v_call: TRBV21-1
cdr3_aa: CASSPPAASTDTQYF

j_call: TRBJ2-3
v_call: TRBV14
cdr3_aa: CASSPTLAGADTQYF

j_call: TRBJ2-1
v_call: TRBV4-3
cdr3_aa: CASSPTGNEQFF

j_call: TRBJ1-4
v_call: TRBV25-1
cdr3_aa: CASSVRNEKLFF

j_call: TRBJ1-1
v_call: TRBV10-3
cdr3_aa: CAISSQGARTEAFF

j_call: TRBJ2-7
v_call: TRBV7-3
cdr3_aa: CASSQTGPREQYF

j_call: TRBJ2-7
v_call: TRBV10-2
cdr3_aa: CASNRGKLYEQYF

j_call: TRBJ1-6
v_call: TRBV5-5
cdr3_aa: CASSLGESPNSPLHF

j_call: TRBJ2-7
v_call: TRBV19
cdr3_aa: CASSTGTGESYEQYF

j_call: TRBJ2-7
v_call: TRBV7-2
cdr3_aa: CASSLAGGEYEQYF

j_call: TRBJ2-1
v_call: TRBV5-6
cdr3_aa: CASSLGRYYNEQFF

j_call: TRBJ2-3
v_call: TRBV4-1
cdr3_aa: CATQRLETSTDTQYF

j_call: TRBJ1-2
v_call: TRBV19
cdr3_aa: CASSIGQGSYGYTF

j_call: TRBJ2-2
v_call: TRBV4-3
cdr3_aa: CASSQLGLAGNTGELFF

j_call: TRBJ2-1
v_call: TRBV2
cdr3_aa: CASPGAGALRFEQFF

j_call: .
v_call: TRBV29-1
cdr3_aa: CSVESAGGRYEQYF

j_call: TRBJ2-1
v_call: TRBV5-5
cdr3_aa: CASSLDGGGTQFF

j_call: TRBJ2-7
v_call: TRBV4-1
cdr3_aa: CASSQGQGSYEQYF

j_call: TRBJ1-2
v_call: TRBV30
cdr3_aa: CAWSVPGQTKNYGYTF

j_call: TRBJ1-1
v_call: TRBV9
cdr3_aa: CASSPRAVNTEAFF

j_call: TRBJ2-5
v_call: TRBV7-8
cdr3_aa: CASSGEAGGRGTQYF

j_call: TRBJ2-7
v_call: TRBV7-8
cdr3_aa: CASSLGGGLVIYEQYF

j_call: TRBJ2-7
v_call: TRBV6-5
cdr3_aa: CASSGTVSVEQYF

j_call: TRBJ1-2
v_call: TRBV7-2
cdr3_aa: CASSWRGGQSNYGYTF

j_call: TRBJ2-1
v_call: TRBV5-4
cdr3_aa: CASSFQNRMFDNEQFF

j_call: TRBJ2-7
v_call: TRBV4-1
cdr3_aa: CASSQGGGYEQYF

j_call: .
v_call: TRBV13
cdr3_aa: CASSLEETGVYEQYF